This entry concerns a single T cell receptor (beta chain). V was cut by 1 base and J by 4 bases, with 10 bases left in between. This CDR3 contains 15 residues. The V gene's germline CDR1 is PRHDT and CDR2 FYEKMQ (reference sequence). This entry comes from a study of blood T cell repertoires in COVID-19. Across the whole study: Sources were T cells, B-cell-depleted T cells, or PBMCs; the material itself was cDNA or gDNA.

Clones were sequenced by immunoSEQ multiplex PCR, and TCRdb holds only the in-frame ones, with some missing. The table lists around 250,000 clones, 70% to 90% of them singletons. This receptor was obtained from a man aged 50-59 years with active or convalescent COVID-19. The V and J genes are TRBV13 and TRBJ2-2; a possible D gene is TRBD1 (6 bases). The sample was peripheral blood. The CDR3 loop reads CASSLDRTATGELFF. The CDR3 coding sequence is TGTGCCAGCAGCTTAGACCGGACAGCCACCGGGGAGCTGTTTTTT.